The 22 T cell receptor beta chains reported below all come from one sample, sequenced in a study of Ad26.COV2.S vaccination and SARS-CoV-2 variants. Treatment of the sample: roughly 18 received Ad26.COV2.S at low or high dose, single or two shots; about 5 received placebo; per-sample allocation not given. Repertoires come from day 63 after the first vaccine or placebo injection. Sequencing used immunoSEQ multiplex PCR; TCRdb keeps in-frame clones, though not all of them. The repertoire holds around 380,000 clones, around 85% seen once, with 3.5% in the top ten. The source was peripheral blood, collected in a trial of Ad26.COV2.S vaccine versus placebo. These receptors were collected from a person between 18 and 65 years old who received the Ad26.COV2.S COVID-19 vaccine or a placebo.

V gene TRBV27 combines with J gene TRBJ2-7; the match to TRBD1 covers 9 bases. V dropped 2 bases and J dropped 7; count of bases not matched to a gene: 12. Germline loops: CDR1 MNHEY, CDR2 SMNVEV (reference sequence). The length of the CDR3 is 16 residues. The CDR3: CASSLMDRGERGEQYF. The CDR3 nucleotides are TGTGCCAGCAGTTTAATGGACAGGGGAGAACGGGGAGAGCAGTACTTC.

The sample holds one count of this clone. The rearrangement links TRBV15 to TRBJ1-4, with D unclear. CDR1 is LNHNV, CDR2 YYDKDF, per germline (reference sequence). Trimming took 0 bases from V and 8 from J, leaving 10 bases between them. This CDR3 spans 14 amino acids. CDR3 DNA: TGTGCCACCAGCAGAGATGGCGGGGAAGAAAAACTGTTTTTT. It translates to CATSRDGGEEKLFF.

The V and J genes are TRBV7-8 and TRBJ1-5; D may be TRBD1 (6 bases). The V gene lost 1 base and the J gene lost 2 bases, with 12 bases spanning the gap. Germline V CDR1 and CDR2: SGHVS, FQNEAQ. This CDR3 contains 16 residues. The CDR3 reads CASSLETGHGNQPQHF. Written as DNA, the CDR3 is TGTGCCAGCAGCTTAGAGACGGGACACGGCAATCAGCCCCAGCATTTT.

CDR3 loop: CATRTLRDKGGEQYF. The DNA of the CDR3 is TGTGCCACCCGTACCCTCCGGGACAAAGGCGGCGAGCAGTACTTC. The chain carries TRBV7-9 and TRBJ2-7; D might be TRBD1 (6 bases). Germline CDR1 and CDR2: SEHNR and FQNEAQ (reference sequence). The CDR3 has 15 amino acids. V was cut by 10 bases and J by 6 bases, with 25 bases left in between.

The J gene is TRBJ2-7, the V gene TRBV5-4; no definite D call. Trimming left V 3 bases short and J 5 bases short, with 6 bases between. Germline V gives CDR1 SGHNT, CDR2 YYREEE (reference sequence). This CDR3 region has 11 residues. The CDR3 spells CASSYVDEQYF. DNA for the CDR3: TGTGCCAGCAGCTACGTAGACGAGCAGTACTTC.

The V and J genes are TRBV18 and TRBJ1-1; maybe TRBD1 (6 bases). V was cut by 1 base and J by 5 bases, with 17 bases left in between. Germline CDR1 KGHSH, CDR2 LQKENI. The CDR3 is 16 amino acids. CDR3: CASSPLPGARVTEAFF. The CDR3 coding sequence is TGTGCCAGCTCACCACTCCCAGGGGCGCGAGTAACTGAAGCTTTCTTT.

J is TRBJ2-5 and V is TRBV11-2; no reliable D call. From germline, CDR1 is SGHAT and CDR2 FQNNGV. The length of the CDR3 is 15 residues. Trimming removed 5 bases from V and 1 base from J, with 14 bases in between. CDR3 coding DNA: TGTGCCAGCAGCCTAAAGGGTCAAGTCCAAGAGACCCAGTACTTC. It yields the protein CASSLKGQVQETQYF.

This chain connects TRBV29-1 to TRBJ2-1; 16 bases are a match to TRBD2. The CDR3 runs 16 residues. V shed 5 bases, J shed 8 bases, and the junction held 9 bases outside the gene matches. Germline V lookup: CDR1 SQVTM, CDR2 ANQGSEA. CDR3 nucleotides: TGCAGCGTTACCGGGACTAGCGGGGGGGCCGGGCATGAGCAGTTCTTC. Translation gives CSVTGTSGGAGHEQFF.

V usage is TRBV7-8 and J usage is TRBJ2-2, with TRBD1 matching 9 bases. This CDR3 is 15 amino acids long. The germline V gene encodes CDR1 SGHVS and CDR2 FQNEAQ. V dropped 5 bases and J dropped 8; count of bases not matched to a gene: 9. CDR3 residues: CASSQDRGGSGELFF. The CDR3 DNA is TGTGCCAGCAGCCAGGACAGGGGAGGATCGGGGGAGCTGTTTTTT.

J is TRBJ1-2 and V is TRBV18; 11 bases fit TRBD1. The length of the CDR3 is 15 residues. Germline V gives CDR1 KGHSH, CDR2 LQKENI. V lost 3 bases, J lost 7 bases, and 7 bases stayed unmatched. This CDR3 reads CASSPGQGELSGYTF. The CDR3 nucleotides read TGTGCCAGCTCACCGGGACAGGGGGAGTTATCTGGCTACACCTTC.

The gene calls are TRBV9 and TRBJ1-1, with D possibly being TRBD1 (6 bases). Germline CDR1 reads SGDLS; CDR2 reads YYNGEE. The CDR3 runs 14 residues. Trimming cost V 3 bases and J 6 bases, with 15 bases left between them. The CDR3 loop reads CASSASYEGAEAFF. CDR3 nucleotides: TGTGCCAGCAGCGCATCCTACGAGGGGGCTGAAGCTTTCTTT.

The chain combines TRBV6-2 or TRBV6-3 with TRBJ2-7; 10 bases map to TRBD2. This CDR3 comprises 16 residues. V shed 2 bases and J 3 bases; nucleotides not matched to a gene: 7. The germline CDR1 and CDR2 sequences are MNHEY and SVGEGT. The CDR3 region has the DNA TGTGCCAGCAGTTACCCGCCTGGGACTAGCGTCTACGAGCAGTACTTC. It yields the protein CASSYPPGTSVYEQYF.

The CDR3 region is CASSQVWTGDTEAFF. The CDR3 DNA is TGTGCCAGCAGCCAAGTTTGGACAGGGGACACTGAAGCTTTCTTT. The V gene is TRBV6-5, the J gene TRBJ1-1; 9 positions agree with TRBD1. Losses at the gene ends were 6 bases for V and 3 bases for J; bases not matched to a gene: 8. The CDR3 consists of 15 residues. Germline values: CDR1 MNHEY, CDR2 SVGAGI.

This clone was observed a single time. In DNA form, the CDR3 reads TGCAGTGCTAGTCTACTAGCGGGGGCCGAGCAGTTCTTC. Its protein is CSASLLAGAEQFF. The V gene is TRBV20-1, the J gene TRBJ2-1; the match to TRBD2 covers 11 bases. The CDR3 is 13 residues long. CDR1 DFQATT and CDR2 SNEGSKA come from the germline V gene (reference sequence). V lost 3 bases, J lost 10 bases, and 5 bases stayed unmatched.

V gene TRBV7-6 combines with J gene TRBJ2-1, with 10 bases fitting TRBD2. Unmatched junction bases numbered 15, after V lost 5 bases and J lost 5 bases. CDR1 is SGHVS, CDR2 FNYEAQ, per germline. The length of the CDR3 is 18 residues. The CDR3 region has the DNA TGTGCCAGCAGCCGCCCAAAGTGGAGCGGGGGGGCGAACAATGAGCAGTTCTTC. Encoded protein: CASSRPKWSGGANNEQFF.

The chain links TRBV7-6 to TRBJ2-3; D ambiguous. The CDR3 extends over 16 amino acids. Between the trimmed V and J ends, which lost 1 base and 0 bases, there was a span of 11 bases. In germline, CDR1 is SGHVS, CDR2 FNYEAQ. CDR3 DNA sequence: TGTGCCAGCAGCTTAGGCCTTGGGATGAGCACAGATACGCAGTATTTT. Its protein product is CASSLGLGMSTDTQYF.

This clone was picked up a small number of times. V and J are TRBV6-6 and TRBJ2-1; D is unclear. Trimming took off 5 bases at V and 4 bases at J, with 9 bases between the two ends. CDR1 and CDR2 from the germline V gene are MNHNY and SVGAGI (reference sequence). This CDR3 contains 13 residues. The CDR3 region has the DNA TGTGCCAGCAGTCAACCGATTTACAATGAGCAGTTCTTC. It codes for CASSQPIYNEQFF.

As DNA, the CDR3 is TGTGCCAGCAGCGAGTCAGGTCCAGGGGCTGAAGCTTTCTTT. Translated: CASSESGPGAEAFF. The genes are TRBV5-6 and TRBJ1-1; D perhaps matches TRBD1 (6 bases). Germline CDR1 SGHDT, CDR2 YYEEEE. Trimming took off 4 bases at V and 6 bases at J, with 16 bases between the two ends. The CDR3 totals 14 residues.

This chain links TRBV5-1 with TRBJ1-1, with 7 bases lining up with TRBD1. Looked up from germline, CDR1 is SGHRS and CDR2 is YFSETQ. The CDR3 is 14 residues long. With 0 bases clipped from V and 3 bases from J, the junction kept 2 bases outside the gene matches. CDR3 sequence reads: CASSLGTGDTEAFF. In DNA form, the CDR3 reads TGCGCCAGCAGCTTGGGTACAGGGGACACTGAAGCTTTCTTT.

The chain has TRBV13 and TRBJ1-1; the D is unclear. The CDR3 is made up of 12 amino acids. The germline gives CDR1 PRHDT, CDR2 FYEKMQ (reference sequence). V lost 5 bases and J lost 8, with 12 bases in between. The CDR3 reads CASSLKGAEAFF. CDR3 nucleotides: TGTGCCAGCAGCCTGAAGGGCGCGGAAGCTTTCTTT.

The chain links TRBV6-2 or TRBV6-3 to TRBJ2-1; weak D call: TRBD2 (6 bases). Germline V gene data show CDR1 as MNHEY and CDR2 as SVGEGT. This CDR3 spans 15 amino acids. V was cut by 5 bases and J by 5 bases, with 16 bases left in between. The CDR3 DNA sequence: TGTGCCAGCAGTCCCCGGGACTTGGTCGACAATGAGCAGTTCTTC. It is translated as CASSPRDLVDNEQFF.

This chain uses TRBV5-1 with TRBJ2-3, with 11 nucleotides matching TRBD2. Per germline, CDR1 SGHRS and CDR2 YFSETQ. The CDR3 runs 16 residues. The ends lost 6 bases at V and 7 bases at J; junction bases unmatched: 13. CDR3 coding DNA: TGCGCCAGCACGGCAGACTTAGCGGGGGGGCCTAATACGCAGTATTTT. Residues: CASTADLAGGPNTQYF. Drawing the rest from reference TRBV5-1 and TRBJ2-3, the complete variable domain is KAGVTQTPRYLIKTRGQQVTLSCSPISGHRSVSWYQQTPGQGLQFLFEYFSETQRNKGNFPGRFSGRQFSNSRSEMNVSTLELGDSALYLCASTADLAGGPNTQYFGPGTRLTVL.